Below are 27 T cell receptor beta chains sequenced from a single sample in a study of blood T cell repertoires in COVID-19. Clones were sequenced by immunoSEQ multiplex PCR, and TCRdb holds only the in-frame ones, with some missing. Here the sample spans approximately 240,000 clones, around nine tenths being singletons. Specimen: peripheral blood. These receptors originate from a woman between 40 and 55 years old who had recovered from COVID-19.

This sequence joins TRBV7-2 and TRBJ2-1; TRBD1 is a possible D gene (6 bases). Trimming took 3 bases from V and 5 from J, leaving 14 bases between them. Per the germline V gene, CDR1 is SGHTA and CDR2 is FQGNSA. CDR3 length equals 15 residues. The CDR3 reads CASSFQQGLDNEQFF. The CDR3 region has the DNA TGTGCCAGCAGCTTCCAACAGGGATTGGACAATGAGCAGTTCTTC. Filled out from reference TRBV7-2 and TRBJ2-1, the complete variable domain reads GAGVSQSPSNKVTEKGKDVELRCDPISGHTALYWYRQSLGQGLEFLIYFQGNSAPDKSGLPSDRFSAERTGGSVSTLTIQRTQQEDSAVYLCASSFQQGLDNEQFFGPGTRLTVL.

This clone was seen once. The V and J genes are TRBV13 and TRBJ2-1; D perhaps matches TRBD2 (5 bases). Germline lookup yields CDR1 PRHDT and CDR2 FYEKMQ (reference sequence). The ends were cut back, 5 bases at V and 7 bases at J, with 15 bases in the middle. The CDR3 sequence is 14 residues long. CDR3 in amino acids: CASSALTGYNEQFF. DNA for the CDR3: TGTGCCAGCAGCGCGTTGACGGGATATAATGAGCAGTTCTTC. Using reference TRBV13 and TRBJ2-1 for the parts outside the CDR3, the full variable domain is AAGVIQSPRHLIKEKRETATLKCYPIPRHDTVYWYQQGPGQDPQFLISFYEKMQSDKGSIPDRFSAQQFSDYHSELNMSSLELGDSALYFCASSALTGYNEQFFGPGTRLTVL.

The chain carries TRBV19 and TRBJ2-1, with 10 bases identical to TRBD1. The V segment lost 9 bases and the J segment 6 bases; nucleotides outside the gene matches: 8. The CDR3 spans 14 residues. The V gene's germline CDR1 is LNHDA and CDR2 SQIVND (reference sequence). The CDR3 DNA sequence: TGTGCCAGCCTTGACAGGGGGCGCGGCAATGAGCAGTTCTTC. Amino acid sequence: CASLDRGRGNEQFF.

The rearrangement uses TRBV5-4 and TRBJ2-7; D unresolved. V shed 0 bases and J shed 0 bases, with 10 bases lying between them. Germline assignment: CDR1 SGHNT and CDR2 YYREEE (reference sequence). The CDR3 consists of 15 residues. The CDR3 nucleotides read TGTGCCAGCAGCTTGGATTTAGTTAGCTCCTACGAGCAGTACTTC. It is translated as CASSLDLVSSYEQYF.

The chain recombines TRBV15 with TRBJ1-6, with D hard to call. The length of the CDR3 is 13 residues. Germline V CDR1 and CDR2: LNHNV, YYDKDF (reference sequence). The V gene lost 5 bases and the J gene lost 13 bases, with 15 bases spanning the gap. DNA for the CDR3: TGTGCCACCAGCCCCACGCGAGGGTACCCCCTCCACTTT. Translated: CATSPTRGYPLHF.

J is TRBJ2-2 and V is TRBV11-3; D is uncertain. Germline V gives CDR1 SGHNT, CDR2 YENEEA. The CDR3 has 13 residues. The V end lost 0 bases, the J end lost 5 bases, and 4 bases lay between the germline ends. The CDR3 loop reads CASSLDGTGELFF. The CDR3 DNA sequence: TGTGCCAGCAGCTTAGACGGGACCGGGGAGCTGTTTTTT.

This rearrangement joins TRBV19 to TRBJ2-1; 11 nucleotides agree with TRBD2. The CDR3 has 15 amino acids. Germline CDR1 is LNHDA and CDR2 is SQIVND (reference sequence). V was pared by 7 bases and J by 6 bases, with 8 bases of the junction left unmatched. CDR3 DNA sequence: TGTGCCAGTAACCAACTAGCGGGAGCCTTCAATGAGCAGTTCTTC. This translates into CASNQLAGAFNEQFF.

The chain couples TRBV6-2 or TRBV6-3 to TRBJ1-6; 8 nucleotides align to TRBD1. Germline V CDR1 and CDR2: MNHEY, SVGEGT. V shed 5 bases, J shed 7 bases, and the junction held 4 bases outside the gene matches. The CDR3 spans 14 residues. The CDR3 DNA reads as TGTGCCAGCAGTCCGACAGGGGCAAATTCACCCCTCCACTTT. Its protein product is CASSPTGANSPLHF.

The V call is TRBV7-9, the J call TRBJ2-3; 7 bases align to TRBD2. Per the germline V gene, CDR1 is SEHNR and CDR2 is FQNEAQ (reference sequence). The CDR3 is 16 amino acids. With V trimmed by 3 bases and J by 0 bases, 6 bases remained unmatched. The CDR3: CASSLGAGKSTDTQYF. CDR3 sequence (DNA): TGTGCCAGCAGCTTGGGAGCGGGAAAAAGCACAGATACGCAGTATTTT.

This clone has only one observation. This chain uses TRBV30 with TRBJ2-7; 7 nucleotides agree with TRBD1. CDR1 and CDR2 from the germline V gene are GTSNPN and SVGIG (reference sequence). The CDR3 extends over 14 amino acids. The trim removed 0 bases at V and 2 bases at J, leaving 4 bases unmatched. This chain's CDR3 is CAWSVPGQTYEQYF. The CDR3 bases are TGTGCCTGGAGTGTCCCGGGACAGACCTACGAGCAGTACTTC.

This clone has only one observation. The V call is TRBV6-5, the J call TRBJ1-5, with D possibly TRBD1 on 6 matching bases. This CDR3 has 15 residues. CDR1 and CDR2 (germline): MNHEY, SVGAGI. Between the trimmed V and J ends, which lost 7 bases and 7 bases, there was a span of 20 bases. In nucleotides, the CDR3 is TGTGCCAGCACCGACTTGGGGGGGCCTGTACAGCCCCAGCATTTT. Amino acids: CASTDLGGPVQPQHF.

The rearrangement uses TRBV27 and TRBJ2-7; 9 nucleotides agree with TRBD1. The V segment lost 1 base and the J segment 12 bases; nucleotides outside the gene matches: 10. Germline V gene data show CDR1 as MNHEY and CDR2 as SMNVEV (reference sequence). This CDR3 has 14 amino acids. The CDR3 is CASSLWEWGTGLYF. CDR3 nucleotides: TGTGCCAGCAGTTTATGGGAGTGGGGGACAGGGCTGTACTTC.

This chain uses TRBV5-1 with TRBJ2-2, with a weak D call TRBD2 (7 bases). The CDR3 is made up of 15 amino acids. Germline CDR1 and CDR2: SGHRS and YFSETQ. V was trimmed by 4 bases and J by 6 bases, leaving 16 bases between them. The CDR3 loop is CASSPMGGAPGELFF. The CDR3 DNA reads as TGCGCCAGCAGCCCGATGGGGGGGGCTCCCGGGGAGCTGTTTTTT. Using reference TRBV5-1 and TRBJ2-2 for the parts outside the CDR3, the full variable domain is KAGVTQTPRYLIKTRGQQVTLSCSPISGHRSVSWYQQTPGQGLQFLFEYFSETQRNKGNFPGRFSGRQFSNSRSEMNVSTLELGDSALYLCASSPMGGAPGELFFGEGSRLTVL.

The CDR3 reads CASSFMPGLAGAAYEQYF. DNA for the CDR3: TGTGCCAGCAGTTTTATGCCGGGACTAGCGGGGGCCGCCTACGAGCAGTACTTC. The chain uses TRBV27 and TRBJ2-7; 14 positions match TRBD2. J gave up 2 bases and V 3 bases, and 9 bases lay outside the gene matches. The CDR3 sequence is 18 residues long. CDR1 MNHEY and CDR2 SMNVEV come from the germline V gene (reference sequence).

This chain joins TRBV28 and TRBJ1-4; TRBD1 might be the D (5 bases). The V gene's germline CDR1 is MDHEN and CDR2 SYDVKM. This CDR3 contains 13 residues. The V and J ends lost 7 bases and 4 bases respectively, with 10 bases between them. CDR3 DNA sequence: TGTGCCAGCACGCAGGGAAGTAATGAAAAACTGTTTTTT. It codes for CASTQGSNEKLFF.

The V and J genes are TRBV6-5 and TRBJ1-2; tentatively, D is TRBD1 (6 bases). CDR3 length: 16 amino acids. Germline loops: CDR1 MNHEY, CDR2 SVGAGI. Trimming shortened V by 0 bases and J by 4 bases, and 15 bases separated the two germline ends. CDR3 protein: CASSYSSGQLGYGYTF. The CDR3 DNA is TGTGCCAGCAGTTACTCTTCAGGACAGCTAGGCTATGGCTACACCTTC.

The chain links TRBV27 to TRBJ1-4; 8 bases are shared with TRBD1. CDR1 MNHEY and CDR2 SMNVEV come from the germline V gene (reference sequence). The length of the CDR3 is 15 residues. J lost 7 bases, V lost 5 bases, and 9 bases had no gene match. This CDR3 is CASSGYRGAGEKLFF. CDR3 nucleotide sequence: TGTGCCAGCAGTGGATACAGGGGGGCTGGTGAAAAACTGTTTTTT.

The rearrangement joins TRBV11-2 to TRBJ2-3, with D possibly being TRBD2 (6 bases). The V gene's germline CDR1 is SGHAT and CDR2 FQNNGV. Trimming stripped 1 base from V and 2 bases from J, with 10 bases between. The CDR3 is 15 amino acids. CDR3 protein: CASSLGRGNTDTQYF. The CDR3 nucleotides are TGTGCCAGCAGCTTAGGGAGGGGTAACACAGATACGCAGTATTTT.

The rearrangement uses TRBV5-4 and TRBJ2-5; tentatively, D is TRBD1 (7 bases). The germline V gene has CDR1 SGHNT and CDR2 YYREEE (reference sequence). V lost 1 base, J lost 9 bases, and 16 bases lay in between. The CDR3 is 14 residues long. The CDR3 bases are TGTGCCAGCAGCTTGCAGGGGGGTATGAGGGCCCAGTACTTC. As protein: CASSLQGGMRAQYF.

V and J are TRBV5-1 and TRBJ2-7; 10 positions match TRBD1. The CDR3 consists of 15 residues. V shed 0 bases and J 4 bases; nucleotides not matched to a gene: 4. Germline V lookup: CDR1 SGHRS, CDR2 YFSETQ. The CDR3 DNA is TGCGCCAGCAGCTTGGGACCGGGACAGGGGTACGAGCAGTACTTC. This gives the protein CASSLGPGQGYEQYF.

The chain couples TRBV15 to TRBJ1-2, with 9 bases identical to TRBD1. Germline CDR1 reads LNHNV; CDR2 reads YYDKDF (reference sequence). V lost 0 bases, J lost 4 bases, and 9 bases stayed unmatched. The CDR3 runs to 17 residues. CDR3 bases: TGTGCCACCAGCAGAGATGATGGGACAGGGATCAGCTATGGCTACACCTTC. Translation gives CATSRDDGTGISYGYTF.

The chain links TRBV6-2 or TRBV6-3 to TRBJ2-6; 7 nucleotides align to TRBD1. Per germline, CDR1 MNHEY and CDR2 SVGEGT. CDR3 length: 17 residues. The ends lost 5 bases at V and 1 base at J; junction bases unmatched: 8. CDR3 nucleotides: TGTGCCAGCAGTAGCCAGGGGGTCGGGTCTGGGGCCAACGTCCTGACTTTC. Translated: CASSSQGVGSGANVLTF.

This sequence joins TRBV6-6 and TRBJ1-1, with D tentatively TRBD1 (5 bases). Trimming took off 5 bases at V and 1 base at J, with 11 bases between the two ends. Germline assignment: CDR1 MNHNY and CDR2 SVGAGI (reference sequence). This CDR3 has 14 residues. The CDR3 loop reads CASSPTGANTEAFF. CDR3 DNA sequence: TGTGCCAGCAGTCCTACAGGAGCGAACACTGAAGCTTTCTTT.

The rearrangement uses TRBV6-4 and TRBJ2-1; tentatively, D is TRBD2 (6 bases). CDR3 length equals 15 residues. Germline V CDR1 and CDR2: MRHNA, SNTAGT. Trimming removed 6 bases from V and 5 bases from J, with 17 bases in between. CDR3 protein: CASRAHGSGHNEQFF. CDR3 DNA sequence: TGTGCCAGCAGGGCACACGGTAGCGGACACAATGAGCAGTTCTTC.

The V and J genes are TRBV3-1 (or the pseudogene TRBV3-2) and TRBJ1-3; D remains unclear. Between the trimmed V and J ends, which lost 7 bases and 3 bases, there was a span of 13 bases. The germline V gene encodes CDR1 LGHDT and CDR2 YNNKEL (reference sequence). CDR3 length equals 14 residues. The CDR3 loop reads CASTRTRYGNTIYF. The DNA of the CDR3 is TGTGCCAGCACCCGTACAAGATATGGAAACACCATATATTTT.

This chain connects TRBV11-2 to TRBJ2-3, with 12 positions matching TRBD2. Germline values: CDR1 SGHAT, CDR2 FQNNGV. The V segment lost 0 bases and the J segment 5 bases; nucleotides outside the gene matches: 0. CDR3 length: 15 amino acids. CDR3 nucleotide sequence: TGTGCCAGCAGCTTAGAGACTAGCGGGAGAGATACGCAGTATTTT. Encoded protein: CASSLETSGRDTQYF.

The CDR3 DNA follows: TGTGCCACCAGTGGTAGTACAGATACGCAGTATTTT. Its translation is CATSGSTDTQYF. The chain is built from TRBV24-1 and TRBJ2-3; no clear D gene. Deletions cut 5 bases from V and 3 bases from J, with 5 bases between. Germline loops: CDR1 KGHDR, CDR2 SFDVKD. This CDR3 spans 12 amino acids.